This T cell receptor beta chain was found in a study of PD-1 blockade in classical Hodgkin lymphoma. This table comes from immunoSEQ multiplex PCR, and its TCRdb copy is limited to in-frame clones, with some not included. The profile covers roughly 100,000 clones, with roughly 89% appearing a single time and around 19% taken by the ten largest. The time point was: cycle 4 day 1 (C4D1), after 6 weeks of nivolumab. There was relapse after autologous stem cell transplantation in every patient, and there was variation in brentuximab vedotin exposure. Germline CDR1 is SGDLS and CDR2 is YYNGEE. V was pared by 6 bases and J by 1 base, with 10 bases between. The CDR3 consists of 13 residues.

The clonotype originates from a human donor with classical Hodgkin lymphoma. The specimen was peripheral blood mononuclear cells (PBMCs), collected before the fourth cycle of nivolumab. The chain carries TRBV9 and TRBJ1-1; D gene uncertain. CDR3 nucleotides: TGTGCCAGCAATCCCACACCGAACACTGAAGCTTTCTTT. Its protein is CASNPTPNTEAFF.